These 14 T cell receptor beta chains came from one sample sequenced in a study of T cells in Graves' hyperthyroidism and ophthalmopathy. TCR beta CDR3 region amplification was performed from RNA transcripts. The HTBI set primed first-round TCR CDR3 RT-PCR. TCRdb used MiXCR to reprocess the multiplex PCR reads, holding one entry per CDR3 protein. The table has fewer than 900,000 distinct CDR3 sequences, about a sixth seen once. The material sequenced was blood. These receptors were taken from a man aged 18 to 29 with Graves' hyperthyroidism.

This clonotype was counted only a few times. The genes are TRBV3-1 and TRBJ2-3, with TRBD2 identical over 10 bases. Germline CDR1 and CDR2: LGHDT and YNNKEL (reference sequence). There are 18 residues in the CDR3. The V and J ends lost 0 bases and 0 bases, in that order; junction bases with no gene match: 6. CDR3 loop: CASSQDSGRASSTDTQYF. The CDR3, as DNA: TGTGCCAGCAGCCAAGACAGCGGGAGGGCCTCTAGCACAGATACGCAGTATTTT.

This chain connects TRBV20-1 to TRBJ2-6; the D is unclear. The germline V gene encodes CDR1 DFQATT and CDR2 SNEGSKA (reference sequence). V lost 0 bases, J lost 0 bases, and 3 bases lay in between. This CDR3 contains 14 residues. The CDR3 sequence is CSAREHSGANVLTF. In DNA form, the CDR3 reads TGCAGTGCTAGAGAGCACTCTGGGGCCAACGTCCTGACTTTC.

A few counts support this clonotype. The CDR3 bases are TGCAGTGCTTTAGCGGGAGGGCCGTACGAGCAGTACTTC. This encodes CSALAGGPYEQYF. The rearrangement joins TRBV20-1 to TRBJ2-7, with 11 bases aligning to TRBD2. The CDR3 length is 13 residues. The trim removed 5 bases at V and 4 bases at J, leaving 4 bases unmatched. Germline lookup yields CDR1 DFQATT and CDR2 SNEGSKA (reference sequence).

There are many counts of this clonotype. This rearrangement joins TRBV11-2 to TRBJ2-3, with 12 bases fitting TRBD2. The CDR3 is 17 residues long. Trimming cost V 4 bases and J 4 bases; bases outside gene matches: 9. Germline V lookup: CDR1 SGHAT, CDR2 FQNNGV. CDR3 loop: CASSSILAGGPSDTQYF. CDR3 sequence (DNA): TGTGCCAGCAGCTCTATTCTAGCGGGAGGGCCCTCAGATACGCAGTATTTT. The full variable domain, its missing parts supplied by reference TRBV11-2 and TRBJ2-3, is EAGVAQSPRYKIIEKRQSVAFWCNPISGHATLYWYQQILGQGPKLLIQFQNNGVVDDSQLPKDRFSAERLKGVDSTLKIQPAKLEDSAVYLCASSSILAGGPSDTQYFGPGTRLTVL.

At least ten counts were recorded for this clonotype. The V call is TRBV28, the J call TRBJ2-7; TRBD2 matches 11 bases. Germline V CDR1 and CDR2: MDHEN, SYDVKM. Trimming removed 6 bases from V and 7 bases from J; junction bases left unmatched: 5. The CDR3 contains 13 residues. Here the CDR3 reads CASRPGLADEQYF. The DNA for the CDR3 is TGTGCCAGCAGACCGGGACTAGCGGATGAGCAGTACTTC.

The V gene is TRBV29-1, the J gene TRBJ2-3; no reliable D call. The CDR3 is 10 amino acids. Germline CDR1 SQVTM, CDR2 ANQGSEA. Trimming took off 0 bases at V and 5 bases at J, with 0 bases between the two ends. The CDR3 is CSVEEDTQYF. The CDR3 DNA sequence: TGCAGCGTTGAAGAAGATACGCAGTATTTT.

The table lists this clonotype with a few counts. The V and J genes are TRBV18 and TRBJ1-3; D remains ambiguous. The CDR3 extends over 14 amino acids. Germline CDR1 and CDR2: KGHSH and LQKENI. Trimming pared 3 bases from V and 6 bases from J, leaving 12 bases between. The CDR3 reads CASSPIQPLNTIYF. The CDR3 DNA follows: TGTGCCAGCTCACCTATACAGCCGTTAAACACCATATATTTT.

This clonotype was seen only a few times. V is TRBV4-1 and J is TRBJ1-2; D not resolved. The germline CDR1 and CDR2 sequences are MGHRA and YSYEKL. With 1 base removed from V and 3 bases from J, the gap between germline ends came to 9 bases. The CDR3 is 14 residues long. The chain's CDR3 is CASSQGWSDYGYTF. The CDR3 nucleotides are TGCGCCAGCAGCCAAGGCTGGTCAGACTATGGCTACACCTTC.

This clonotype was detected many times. The CDR3 loop reads CSATRPHSGEQYF. For the CDR3, the DNA is TGCAGTGCTACAAGACCCCATTCGGGGGAGCAGTACTTC. The chain joins TRBV20-1 to TRBJ2-7; D is possibly TRBD2 (5 bases). The CDR3 contains 13 residues. CDR1 is DFQATT and CDR2 is SNEGSKA in the germline V gene (reference sequence). V lost 4 bases and J 7 bases, leaving 17 bases between the germline ends.

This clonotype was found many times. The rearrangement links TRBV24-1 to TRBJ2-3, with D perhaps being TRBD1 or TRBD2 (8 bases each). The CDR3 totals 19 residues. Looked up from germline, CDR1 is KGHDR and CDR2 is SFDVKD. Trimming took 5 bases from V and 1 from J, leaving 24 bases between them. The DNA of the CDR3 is TGTGCCACCAGTGCCGCGGGACAGGCCAGCGGGAGCCGCACAGATACGCAGTATTTT. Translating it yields CATSAAGQASGSRTDTQYF.

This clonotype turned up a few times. DNA of the CDR3: TGCAGCGTTGCCTCTAGAACCGGGGAGCTGTTTTTT. Protein sequence: CSVASRTGELFF. This rearrangement joins TRBV29-1 to TRBJ2-2; no definite D call. With 4 bases removed from V and 5 bases from J, the gap between germline ends came to 8 bases. Germline lookup yields CDR1 SQVTM and CDR2 ANQGSEA. The CDR3 spans 12 residues.

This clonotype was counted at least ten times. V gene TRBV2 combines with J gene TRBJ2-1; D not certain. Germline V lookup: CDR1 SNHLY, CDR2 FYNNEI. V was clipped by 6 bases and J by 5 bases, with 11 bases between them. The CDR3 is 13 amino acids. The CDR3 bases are TGTGCCAGCAGGGGCCAGTTGAACAATGAGCAGTTCTTC. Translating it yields CASRGQLNNEQFF.

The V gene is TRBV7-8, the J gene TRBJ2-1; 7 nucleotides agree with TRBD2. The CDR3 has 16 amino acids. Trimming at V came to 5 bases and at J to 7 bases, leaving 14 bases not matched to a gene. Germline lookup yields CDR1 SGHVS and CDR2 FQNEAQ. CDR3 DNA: TGTGCCAGCAGCCTCCTTCTAGCGGTCCAGCGGAATGAGCAGTTCTTC. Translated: CASSLLLAVQRNEQFF.

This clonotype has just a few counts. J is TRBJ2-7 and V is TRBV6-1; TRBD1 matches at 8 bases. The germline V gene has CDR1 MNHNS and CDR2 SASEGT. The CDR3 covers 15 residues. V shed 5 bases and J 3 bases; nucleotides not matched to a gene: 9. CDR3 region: CASSRTGTGIYEQYF. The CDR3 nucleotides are TGTGCCAGCAGTAGAACCGGGACAGGTATCTACGAGCAGTACTTC.